The 30 T cell receptor beta chains presented below share a single source sample, sequenced in a study of CD8 T cells in Susac syndrome. RNA amounts of roughly 0.45 to 1 ug underwent reverse transcription with random hexamers. TCRdb processed the immunoSEQ multiplex PCR reads anew with MiXCR; each CDR3 protein has one entry. The data hold over 350,000 distinct CDR3 sequences, with 85% observed a single time. The specimen was CD8+ T cells from PBMCs. These receptors were collected from a human donor with multiple sclerosis.

The J gene is TRBJ2-1, the V gene TRBV14; TRBD2 is a possible D gene (5 bases). Trimming took 0 bases from V and 8 from J, leaving 8 bases between them. The CDR3 sequence is 13 residues long. Germline CDR1 and CDR2: SGHDN and FVKESK. The CDR3 coding sequence is TGTGCCAGCAGCCAAGAGAGGGTTTATGAGCAGTTCTTC. Residues: CASSQERVYEQFF.

The J gene is TRBJ2-5, the V gene TRBV6-5, with no clear D. The CDR3 extends over 14 amino acids. The ends were cut back, 0 bases at V and 0 bases at J, with 5 bases in the middle. Germline loops: CDR1 MNHEY, CDR2 SVGAGI. The CDR3 is CASSYSADQETQYF. The CDR3 nucleotides read TGTGCCAGCAGTTACTCTGCGGACCAAGAGACCCAGTACTTC.

The chain uses TRBV7-9 and TRBJ2-5; tentative D call: TRBD2 (5 bases). Germline CDR1 reads SEHNR; CDR2 reads FQNEAQ (reference sequence). Trimming cost V 0 bases and J 4 bases, with 9 bases left between them. This CDR3 contains 14 residues. The CDR3 DNA follows: TGTGCCAGCAGCTTAGCTCGGGGAGCAGAGACCCAGTACTTC. Protein product: CASSLARGAETQYF.

The chain joins TRBV2 to TRBJ1-1; TRBD1 is a possible D gene (5 bases). Germline V gene data show CDR1 as SNHLY and CDR2 as FYNNEI. V gave up 6 bases and J gave up 5 bases, with 13 bases separating them. This CDR3 has 13 residues. The CDR3 bases are TGTGCCAGCAGGCCAGGTTGGGGGACTGAAGCTTTCTTT. It encodes CASRPGWGTEAFF.

In its sample, this clonotype was seen a few times. The rearrangement uses TRBV28 and TRBJ1-2, with TRBD1 identical over 7 bases. The CDR3 loop spans 13 amino acids. The trim removed 7 bases at V and 8 bases at J, leaving 10 bases unmatched. Germline V gene sequence: CDR1 MDHEN, CDR2 SYDVKM. The CDR3 DNA sequence: TGTGCCAGCACCATCGGGACAGTATTGGGCTACACCTTC. This gives the protein CASTIGTVLGYTF.

V and J are TRBV5-4 and TRBJ1-2; D ambiguous. This CDR3 is built from 17 residues. CDR1 is SGHNT, CDR2 YYREEE, per germline (reference sequence). With 3 bases removed from V and 1 base from J, the gap between germline ends came to 19 bases. The DNA for the CDR3 is TGTGCCAGCAGCTCACGAGAAGGACGGAAGATTAACTATGGCTACACCTTC. As protein: CASSSREGRKINYGYTF.

The chain employs TRBV11-2 and TRBJ1-2; D is uncertain. Trimming took 5 bases from V and 4 from J, leaving 14 bases between them. The germline CDR1 and CDR2 sequences are SGHAT and FQNNGV. The CDR3 is made up of 14 amino acids. The CDR3 nucleotides read TGTGCCAGCAGCCTACCCTCGGTTCTCTATGGCTACACCTTC. Encoded protein: CASSLPSVLYGYTF.

J is TRBJ2-1 and V is TRBV2, with D hard to call. V lost 1 base to trimming and J lost 5 bases, with 6 bases between them. CDR3 size: 13 residues. CDR1 and CDR2 from the germline V gene are SNHLY and FYNNEI. DNA of the CDR3: TGTGCCAGCAGTGAAGTGGTAGACAATGAGCAGTTCTTC. It encodes CASSEVVDNEQFF. The full variable domain, completed using reference TRBV2 and TRBJ2-1, is EPEVTQTPSHQVTQMGQEVILRCVPISNHLYFYWYRQILGQKVEFLVSFYNNEISEKSEIFDDQFSVERPDGSNFTLKIRSTKLEDSAMYFCASSEVVDNEQFFGPGTRLTVL.

J is TRBJ1-6 and V is TRBV5-4, with TRBD1 matching over 8 bases. J gave up 0 bases and V 3 bases, and 8 bases lay outside the gene matches. CDR3 size: 18 residues. Germline-derived CDR1 and CDR2 are SGHNT and YYREEE (reference sequence). As DNA, the CDR3 is TGTGCCAGCAGCTCGGGGGGACAGGTCCTCTCCTATAATTCACCCCTCCACTTT. Protein: CASSSGGQVLSYNSPLHF.

This chain uses TRBV27 with TRBJ1-1, with D possibly TRBD1 on 6 matching bases. V was clipped by 6 bases and J by 6 bases, with 20 bases between them. This CDR3 spans 15 amino acids. Germline-derived CDR1 and CDR2 are MNHEY and SMNVEV (reference sequence). This CDR3 is CASSLIGGGAAEAFF. The DNA for the CDR3 is TGTGCCAGCAGCCTTATCGGAGGGGGGGCGGCTGAAGCTTTCTTT.

This clonotype was counted between two and nine times. The gene calls are TRBV19 and TRBJ1-2; D gene unclear. The V end lost 8 bases, the J end lost 0 bases, and 19 bases lay between the germline ends. This CDR3 has 16 residues. Germline CDR1 reads LNHDA; CDR2 reads SQIVND (reference sequence). CDR3 nucleotide sequence: TGTGCCAGTGGGATCGGCACGGAGCTTTCTAACTATGGCTACACCTTC. This gives the protein CASGIGTELSNYGYTF.

CDR3 nucleotide sequence: TGTGCCATCAGTGAGGCTGGGACAGGGGAGTACGAGCAGTACTTC. It specifies CAISEAGTGEYEQYF. The genes are TRBV10-3 and TRBJ2-7; 10 bases agree with TRBD1. Germline lookup yields CDR1 ENHRY and CDR2 SYGVKD. Germline trimming cut 2 bases from V and 4 bases from J; bases unmatched to any gene: 5. This CDR3 spans 15 amino acids.

This chain connects TRBV2 to TRBJ2-7, with 9 bases aligning to TRBD1. V shed 7 bases, J shed 3 bases, and the junction held 10 bases outside the gene matches. This CDR3 is built from 15 residues. Germline lookup yields CDR1 SNHLY and CDR2 FYNNEI. CDR3 DNA sequence: TGTGCCAGCATCGACCGGGACAGGGCTGACTACGAGCAGTACTTC. It is translated as CASIDRDRADYEQYF.

This clonotype turned up a few times. The gene calls are TRBV4-1 and TRBJ1-1; 10 bases are shared with TRBD1. The trim removed 2 bases at V and 5 bases at J, leaving 2 bases unmatched. The CDR3 loop spans 14 amino acids. The V gene's germline CDR1 is MGHRA and CDR2 YSYEKL. The chain's CDR3 is CASSQRTGGTEAFF. CDR3 DNA sequence: TGCGCCAGCAGCCAACGGACAGGGGGGACTGAAGCTTTCTTT.

In its sample, this clonotype was seen once. The chain combines TRBV2 with TRBJ2-7, with D perhaps given as TRBD1 or TRBD2 (5 bases each). The CDR3 has 13 amino acids. The germline V gene encodes CDR1 SNHLY and CDR2 FYNNEI. V lost 6 bases and J 2 bases, leaving 11 bases between the germline ends. CDR3 DNA: TGTGCCAGCAGGGGGGACGGACCCTACGAGCAGTACTTC. Amino acids: CASRGDGPYEQYF.

Of note for this clonotype: The junction differs from germline at one of its ends, possibly a read error. V and J are TRBV7-9 and TRBJ1-1, with D possibly matching TRBD1 (5 bases). The CDR3 loop spans 12 amino acids. CDR1 and CDR2 (germline): SEHNR, FQNEAQ (reference sequence). In DNA form, the CDR3 reads TGTGCCGGAAGGGAGTGGGGCACTGAAGTTTTCTTT. Its protein product is CAGREWGTEVFF.

The chain combines TRBV12-3 or TRBV12-4 with TRBJ1-2, with a tentative D call TRBD1 (5 bases). The V and J ends lost 2 bases and 2 bases respectively, with 15 bases between them. The CDR3 spans 16 residues. CDR3 loop: CASSLSPRGANYGYTF. CDR3 DNA sequence: TGTGCCAGCAGTTTATCGCCCCGGGGCGCGAACTATGGCTACACCTTC.

This clonotype was counted between two and nine times. The rearrangement uses TRBV27 and TRBJ2-7; 7 bases agree with TRBD1. Germline V gene lookup returns CDR1 MNHEY and CDR2 SMNVEV (reference sequence). Losses at the gene ends were 6 bases for V and 5 bases for J; bases not matched to a gene: 7. This CDR3 comprises 13 residues. This CDR3 reads CASSLGTVHEQYF. CDR3 sequence (DNA): TGTGCCAGCAGCTTAGGGACAGTCCACGAGCAGTACTTC.

The rearrangement joins TRBV7-9 to TRBJ1-3; the D is unclear. V lost 5 bases, J lost 0 bases, and 11 bases lay in between. CDR1 and CDR2 (germline): SEHNR, FQNEAQ (reference sequence). The CDR3 length is 15 residues. This CDR3 reads CASSPERGSGNTIYF. The CDR3, as DNA: TGTGCCAGCAGCCCGGAAAGAGGCTCTGGAAACACCATATATTTT.

The chain is built from TRBV7-9 and TRBJ1-4; D is undetermined. This CDR3 has 16 amino acids. Germline V gene data show CDR1 as SEHNR and CDR2 as FQNEAQ (reference sequence). Between the trimmed V and J ends, which lost 1 base and 7 bases, there was a span of 16 bases. As DNA, the CDR3 is TGTGCCAGCAGCTTAGTCCTGATCAGGATTCGTGAAAAACTGTTTTTT. It yields the protein CASSLVLIRIREKLFF.

The chain employs TRBV5-1 and TRBJ2-1; D is possibly TRBD1 or TRBD2 (5 bases each). V was shortened by 3 bases and J by 8 bases, with 24 bases between the two germline ends. This CDR3 has 17 residues. The V gene's germline CDR1 is SGHRS and CDR2 YFSETQ. Here the CDR3 reads CASSWAGTPITLDEQFF. The DNA of the CDR3 is TGCGCCAGCAGCTGGGCCGGGACCCCGATTACCCTCGATGAGCAGTTCTTC.

CDR3 sequence (DNA): TGTGCCAGCAGTTACTCGATTTTACGGGACTACGAGCAGTACTTC. It encodes CASSYSILRDYEQYF. The rearrangement links TRBV6-5 to TRBJ2-7; D is possibly TRBD2 (5 bases). CDR3 size: 15 residues. Trimming took 0 bases from V and 3 from J, leaving 12 bases between them. Germline CDR1 and CDR2: MNHEY and SVGAGI.

On this clonotype itself: This is likely a read error, given that the CDR3 carries no conserved phenylalanine or tryptophan at its end. The rearrangement links TRBV30 to TRBJ1-1; D is unresolved. V gave up 2 bases and J gave up 1 base, with 8 bases separating them. The CDR3 consists of 13 residues. The germline CDR1 and CDR2 sequences are GTSNPN and SVGIG (reference sequence). The chain's CDR3 is CAWSLDWNTEAFS. CDR3 nucleotides: TGTGCCTGGAGTCTAGATTGGAACACTGAAGCTTTCTCT.

The CDR3 DNA reads as TGTGCCTGGAGTCCAGACAGGGACCACGATGCCTACGAGCAGTACTTC. This translates into CAWSPDRDHDAYEQYF. The rearrangement links TRBV30 to TRBJ2-7, with TRBD1 matching over 7 bases. The CDR3 has 16 residues. Trimming cost V 2 bases and J 2 bases; bases outside gene matches: 12. CDR1 is GTSNPN and CDR2 is SVGIG in the germline V gene (reference sequence).

The rearrangement joins TRBV27 to TRBJ2-2; a possible D gene is TRBD2 (5 bases). Trimming stripped 8 bases from V and 5 bases from J, with 9 bases between. The CDR3 length is 12 residues. Germline lookup yields CDR1 MNHEY and CDR2 SMNVEV (reference sequence). CDR3 sequence: CASHGETGELFF. The CDR3 coding sequence is TGTGCCAGCCACGGGGAGACCGGGGAGCTGTTTTTT.

The chain joins TRBV7-9 to TRBJ2-6; D is tentatively TRBD1 or TRBD2 (5 bases each). The CDR3 loop spans 15 amino acids. V was shortened by 6 bases and J by 4 bases, with 13 bases between the two germline ends. Germline V gives CDR1 SEHNR, CDR2 FQNEAQ (reference sequence). The CDR3 coding sequence is TGTGCCAGCAGTCGGACGGGACCAGGGGCCAACGTCCTGACTTTC. Translating it yields CASSRTGPGANVLTF.

The chain has TRBV27 and TRBJ2-7; D uncertain. Germline-derived CDR1 and CDR2 are MNHEY and SMNVEV (reference sequence). The CDR3 extends over 12 amino acids. V dropped 6 bases and J dropped 9 bases, with 15 bases sitting between them. The CDR3, as DNA: TGTGCCAGCAGGACCGGCGGTACTGGGCAGTACTTC. Encoded protein: CASRTGGTGQYF.

The rearrangement uses TRBV20-1 and TRBJ2-1; 10 positions agree with TRBD2. The CDR3 covers 13 residues. The germline CDR1 and CDR2 sequences are DFQATT and SNEGSKA (reference sequence). This CDR3 is CTVAGGHRNEQFF. The DNA of the CDR3 is TGCACCGTAGCGGGGGGTCACAGAAATGAGCAGTTCTTC.

The gene calls are TRBV27 and TRBJ2-1; D is perhaps TRBD1 (6 bases). V was pared by 4 bases and J by 11 bases, with 15 bases between. CDR3 length: 13 residues. CDR1 is MNHEY, CDR2 SMNVEV, per germline (reference sequence). The CDR3 coding sequence is TGTGCCAGCAGTTCCAGGGGTGGGAATAAGCAGTTCTTC. Translated, it gives CASSSRGGNKQFF.

The chain links TRBV2 to TRBJ2-7, with D tentatively TRBD2 (5 bases). Germline V gene lookup returns CDR1 SNHLY and CDR2 FYNNEI. The CDR3 is 16 residues long. Deletions cut 3 bases from V and 6 bases from J, with 21 bases between. Here the CDR3 DNA reads TGTGCCAGCAGTGAGGGTCGGACGGAGGAAACGGTCGAGCAGTACTTC. Encoded protein: CASSEGRTEETVEQYF.